The clone carrying this T cell receptor (beta chain) was detected once. This entry comes from a study of shared T cell receptors in the human thymus. The method was immunoSEQ multiplex PCR; TCRdb's version includes in-frame clones alone and lacks a portion of them. This sample carries 700,000 to 750,000 clones, over 75% of them seen once, and the ten largest clones take 0.0095% to 0.013%. These records were also assigned to another study, of human thymus T cells. From that report: Resections were taken during corrective heart surgery, and the thymus tissue came from these. Thymic repertoires of unrelated individuals were reported in related research to overlap highly.

The TCR comes from a girl less than two years old with a congenital heart defect. Sequences were obtained from thymocytes.

The CDR3 nucleotides are TGTGCCAGCAGCCCTGGGACAGACACTGAAGCTTTCTTT. Encoded protein: CASSPGTDTEAFF. The V and J genes are TRBV5-8 and TRBJ1-1, with 7 positions matching TRBD1. This CDR3 contains 13 residues. After removal of 4 bases from V and 3 bases from J, the junction contained 3 bases not matched to a gene. The germline CDR1 and CDR2 sequences are SGHTS and YDEGEE. Full variable domain (rest looked up from reference TRBV5-8 and TRBJ1-1): EAGVTQSPTHLIKTRGQQATLRCSPISGHTSVYWYQQALGLGLQFLLWYDEGEERNRGNFPPRFSGRQFPNYSSELNVNALELEDSALYLCASSPGTDTEAFFGQGTRLTVV.